This TCR beta chain was identified in a study of human CD8 memory T cell subsets. This clonotype registers medium-sized (0.01 to 0.1%) by frequency. The antigen is undetermined. This CDR3 spans 20 amino acids. In germline, CDR1 is SGHVS, CDR2 FQNEAQ. Whole-study findings and limits: Beta chains of the T cell receptor were the only chains the study sequenced.

The TCR beta sequencing libraries came from UMI-labeled 5' RACE. Authors' methods: Each TCR beta library had about 3,000 to 18,000 functional CDR3 beta clonotypes. For each CDR3 protein, TCRdb gives one entry from its re-call of the 5' RACE reads, without DNA. Clone size and V and J calls follow TCRdb, not the original study. Its clone listing holds 6,700 or so distinct CDR3 sequences. It was CCR7+ PD-1+ TIGIT+ early memory CD8+ T cells with exhausted-like traits that constituted TPEX cells. Magnetic separation of the negative type served to enrich total CD8+ T cells. The genes are TRBV7-8 and TRBJ2-3; TCRdb indicates TRBD1, and absent DNA this call remains unverified. The receptor was isolated from a human donor in good health. Sequencing was done on a sample of CD8+ T cells from PBMCs. The CDR3: CASSRSLRTGVRGSPDTQYF.